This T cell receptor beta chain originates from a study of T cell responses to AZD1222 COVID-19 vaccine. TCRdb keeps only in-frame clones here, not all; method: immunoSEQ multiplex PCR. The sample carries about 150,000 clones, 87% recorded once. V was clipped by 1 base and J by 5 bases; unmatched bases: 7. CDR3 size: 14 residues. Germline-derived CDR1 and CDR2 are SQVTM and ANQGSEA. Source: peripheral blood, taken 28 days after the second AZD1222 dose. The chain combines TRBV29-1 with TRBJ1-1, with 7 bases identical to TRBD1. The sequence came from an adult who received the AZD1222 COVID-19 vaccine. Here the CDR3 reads CSVEGQGIGTEAFF. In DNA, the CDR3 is TGCAGCGTTGAAGGACAGGGAATTGGTACTGAAGCTTTCTTT.